Listed here are 30 T cell receptor beta chains from one sample, sequenced in a study of blood T cells in healthy people across ages (dated by TCRdb to between 2014 and 2016). Library prep was done by 5' RACE. The second PCR ran for roughly 6 to 11 cycles and used a J-beta primer mix along with a sample-barcoded 5' primer. TCRdb redid the processing of the public reads, applying fastp at Q25 and MiXCR, and retained in-frame beta chains. For every CDR3 protein sequence, its rows merge into one entry that carries the most common genes and DNA. The sample table holds 1.8 million or so distinct CDR3 sequences, of which roughly two fifths were seen once. Under 25% of the sample belongs to the ten largest clones. Material: blood. These receptors were taken from a human donor in good health.

This clonotype was detected a few times. The genes are TRBV4-1 and TRBJ1-1; D is undetermined. The ends were cut back, 4 bases at V and 4 bases at J, with 16 bases in the middle. Germline V gives CDR1 MGHRA, CDR2 YSYEKL. CDR3 size: 15 residues. Here the CDR3 DNA reads TGCGCCAGCAGCCTCCGACCGGGAGGCGGCACTGAAGCTTTCTTT. Translation gives CASSLRPGGGTEAFF.

The chain is built from TRBV2 and TRBJ2-2; D not certain. The CDR3 covers 13 residues. Trimming removed 2 bases at V and 6 bases at J, with 7 bases between. Germline lookup yields CDR1 SNHLY and CDR2 FYNNEI. CDR3 sequence reads: CASSEFKAGELFF. CDR3 bases: TGTGCCAGCAGTGAATTTAAAGCCGGGGAGCTGTTTTTT.

The chain employs TRBV28 and TRBJ2-1; possible D gene TRBD2, 7 bases. This CDR3 has 15 amino acids. CDR1 is MDHEN and CDR2 is SYDVKM in the germline V gene. Trimming shortened V by 4 bases and J by 8 bases, and 18 bases separated the two germline ends. CDR3 residues: CASSYQTGGGDEQFF. In DNA form, the CDR3 reads TGTGCCAGCAGTTATCAAACGGGGGGCGGGGATGAGCAGTTCTTC.

The chain couples TRBV7-2 to TRBJ1-2; D remains unclear. Germline CDR1 reads SGHTA; CDR2 reads FQGNSA. This CDR3 has 16 amino acids. V lost 5 bases to trimming and J lost 0 bases, with 16 bases between them. CDR3 protein: CASSPRPRPANYGYTF. For the CDR3, the DNA is TGTGCCAGCAGCCCACGCCCACGGCCAGCTAACTATGGCTACACCTTC.

This clonotype was seen more than once but under ten times. This rearrangement joins TRBV28 to TRBJ2-4; TRBD1 matches 11 bases. The J call could be wrong; TRBJ2-7 is a better fit for the DNA end. The germline gives CDR1 MDHEN, CDR2 SYDVKM. This CDR3 has 16 amino acids. CDR3 residues: CASSLPGQGAGYEQYF. The DNA for the CDR3 is TGTGCCAGCAGTCTCCCCGGACAGGGGGCAGGATACGAGCAGTACTTC.

This chain uses TRBV20-1 with TRBJ2-3; a weak D match, TRBD2 (6 bases). Trimming cost V 2 bases and J 2 bases, with 11 bases left between them. This CDR3 spans 14 amino acids. Germline V gene data show CDR1 as DFQATT and CDR2 as SNEGSKA (reference sequence). CDR3 region: CSARSTGVTDTQYF. The DNA for the CDR3 is TGCAGTGCTAGATCTACGGGGGTCACAGATACGCAGTATTTT.

Only one count was recorded for this clonotype. This sequence may be a read error, since a much larger clone differs from it by one base. DNA for the CDR3: TGTGCCAGCAGTCCCCGCTTTGGAGAATACGAGCAGTACTTC. This encodes CASSPRFGEYEQYF. The rearrangement uses TRBV2 and TRBJ2-7; unclear D gene. From germline, CDR1 is SNHLY and CDR2 FYNNEI. The CDR3 has 14 residues. Trimming took 5 bases from V and 4 from J, leaving 15 bases between them.

As for this clonotype: At one end, the junction sequence differs from germline, possibly due to a read error. The chain couples TRBV11-3 to TRBJ2-1, with D perhaps matching TRBD2 (6 bases). CDR1 is SGHNT, CDR2 YENEEA, per germline. The CDR3 consists of 13 residues. The CDR3 sequence is CASSLGRNNGQFF. For the CDR3, the DNA is TGTGCCAGCAGCCTGGGGAGGAATAATGGGCAGTTCTTC.

The rearrangement joins TRBV20-1 to TRBJ1-6; D call uncertain. CDR3 length equals 14 residues. Germline V gene data show CDR1 as DFQATT and CDR2 as SNEGSKA (reference sequence). V was trimmed by 3 bases and J by 7 bases, leaving 13 bases between them. For the CDR3, the DNA is TGCAGTGCTAGGGTGTTGGTAGGCAATTCACCCCTCCACTTT. It translates to CSARVLVGNSPLHF.

This chain uses TRBV7-9 with TRBJ1-2; D call uncertain. The CDR3 totals 16 residues. In germline, CDR1 is SEHNR, CDR2 FQNEAQ (reference sequence). The ends were cut back, 1 base at V and 4 bases at J, with 16 bases in the middle. The CDR3 sequence is CASSLGVALTAYGYTF. CDR3 coding DNA: TGTGCCAGCAGCTTAGGGGTCGCGTTAACGGCCTATGGCTACACCTTC. The variable domain in full, completed from reference TRBV7-9 and TRBJ1-2, reads DTGVSQNPRHKITKRGQNVTFRCDPISEHNRLYWYRQTLGQGPEFLTYFQNEAQLEKSRLLSDRFSAERPKGSFSTLEIQRTEQGDSAMYLCASSLGVALTAYGYTFGSGTRLTVV.

The CDR3 region has the DNA TGCGCCAGCAGCCAAGTGGGTGTCGCGAGAGACGAGCAGTACTTC. It codes for CASSQVGVARDEQYF. The V and J genes are TRBV4-1 and TRBJ2-7; D not certain. The germline V and J ends were trimmed by 1 base and 5 bases, with 15 bases remaining between them. This CDR3 contains 15 residues. Germline V gene data show CDR1 as MGHRA and CDR2 as YSYEKL.

This clonotype has just one count. This rearrangement joins TRBV4-3 to TRBJ1-1; D unclear. V was cut by 4 bases and J by 2 bases, with 11 bases left in between. This CDR3 comprises 14 residues. CDR1 is LGHNA, CDR2 YSLEER, per germline. CDR3 residues: CASSLRNRNTEAFF. The CDR3 region has the DNA TGCGCCAGCAGCCTACGGAACAGAAACACTGAAGCTTTCTTT.

The J gene is TRBJ2-7, the V gene TRBV6-6, with D hard to call. The DNA end is a closer match to TRBJ2-5, so the J assignment may be wrong. There are 12 residues in the CDR3. CDR1 is MNHNY, CDR2 SVGAGI, per germline (reference sequence). CDR3 nucleotides: TGTGCCAGCAGTACCCGACCGGAGACCCAGTACTTC. Translated: CASSTRPETQYF.

This clonotype was recorded many times. V and J are TRBV12-3 or TRBV12-4 and TRBJ2-5; D not resolved. The CDR3 has 12 residues. V was clipped by 2 bases and J by 5 bases, with 6 bases between them. The CDR3 nucleotides are TGTGCCAGCAGTTTATTTTCGGAGACCCAGTACTTC. It yields the protein CASSLFSETQYF.

This rearrangement joins TRBV6-5 to TRBJ1-2, with TRBD1 matching 9 bases. The CDR3 has 16 amino acids. Germline V CDR1 and CDR2: MNHEY, SVGAGI. The V and J ends lost 6 bases and 7 bases, in that order; junction bases with no gene match: 15. CDR3 sequence (DNA): TGTGCCAGCAGCTATCTTCGTACAGGGGGCGCAGGTGGCTACACCTTC. This codes for CASSYLRTGGAGGYTF.

The chain carries TRBV18 and TRBJ1-5; maybe TRBD1 (5 bases). Trimming removed 5 bases from V and 0 bases from J, with 17 bases in between. This CDR3 comprises 17 residues. Germline-derived CDR1 and CDR2 are KGHSH and LQKENI. DNA of the CDR3: TGTGCCAGCTCAATACGAGGAACAGGAGTTAGCAATCAGCCCCAGCATTTT. Its translation: CASSIRGTGVSNQPQHF.

This clonotype appeared a few times. This chain connects TRBV28 to TRBJ1-4; 7 nucleotides agree with TRBD1. The junction had 18 bases not matched to a gene; V was cut back by 6 bases and J by 8 bases. Looked up from germline, CDR1 is MDHEN and CDR2 is SYDVKM. CDR3 size: 17 residues. This chain's CDR3 is CASRTISGQGGWEKLFF. The DNA for the CDR3 is TGTGCCAGCAGGACAATCTCCGGGCAGGGGGGCTGGGAAAAACTGTTTTTT.

This clonotype was seen only a few times. The chain combines TRBV5-6 with TRBJ1-5, with D uncertain. From germline, CDR1 is SGHDT and CDR2 YYEEEE. Trimming stripped 4 bases from V and 15 bases from J, with 26 bases between. There are 15 residues in the CDR3. The CDR3 sequence: CASSPYPTSLLGMHF. The CDR3 region has the DNA TGTGCCAGCAGCCCCTACCCAACAAGCCTCCTCGGGATGCATTTT.

This chain connects TRBV7-2 to TRBJ1-1, with D hard to call. The CDR3 totals 15 residues. Trimming pared 2 bases from V and 6 bases from J, leaving 16 bases between. Per the germline V gene, CDR1 is SGHTA and CDR2 is FQGNSA. The CDR3, as DNA: TGTGCCAGCAGCTTATCGAGTCGGCTGGAGGCTGAAGCTTTCTTT. It specifies CASSLSSRLEAEAFF.

The rearrangement joins TRBV5-1 to TRBJ2-7, with unresolved D. The end of the DNA fits TRBJ2-5 better, so the J call may be wrong. The CDR3 loop spans 14 amino acids. Germline V gene data show CDR1 as SGHRS and CDR2 as YFSETQ. CDR3 protein: CASSLPLTSRTQYF. The DNA of the CDR3 is TGCGCCAGCAGCTTACCATTGACCTCTCGGACCCAGTACTTC.

The chain recombines TRBV7-6 with TRBJ1-5; 8 positions agree with TRBD1. Germline V gives CDR1 SGHVS, CDR2 FNYEAQ. This CDR3 has 16 amino acids. The J segment lost 0 bases and the V segment lost 5 bases, leaving 6 bases of the junction unmatched. The CDR3, as DNA: TGTGCCAGCAGCCCTGGACAGGGATATAGCAATCAGCCCCAGCATTTT. Protein product: CASSPGQGYSNQPQHF.

The rearrangement links TRBV29-1 to TRBJ1-1; D call uncertain. With 4 bases removed from V and 0 bases from J, the gap between germline ends came to 12 bases. CDR1 is SQVTM and CDR2 is ANQGSEA in the germline V gene. This CDR3 contains 14 residues. In nucleotides, the CDR3 is TGCAGCGTTGTCCTCGTCACCTTGAACACTGAAGCTTTCTTT. Translating it yields CSVVLVTLNTEAFF.

This chain uses TRBV7-2 with TRBJ2-2; 8 bases are a match to TRBD2. The CDR3 consists of 17 residues. J lost 2 bases, V lost 3 bases, and 8 bases had no gene match. Per the germline V gene, CDR1 is SGHTA and CDR2 is FQGNSA. CDR3 in DNA: TGTGCCAGCAGCTTTTCAGCGGGGGTTCCTAACACCGGGGAGCTGTTTTTT. It is translated as CASSFSAGVPNTGELFF.

Notes on this clonotype: A much larger clonotype is one base distant, so this may be a read error. The rearrangement joins TRBV7-2 to TRBJ2-1; possibly TRBD1 or TRBD2 for D (7 bases each). The J call is in doubt because the DNA end fits TRBJ2-7 better. CDR1 is SGHTA, CDR2 FQGNSA, per germline. The CDR3 extends over 15 amino acids. The chain's CDR3 is CASSLQGGGYNEQYF. In nucleotides, the CDR3 is TGTGCCAGCAGCCTCCAGGGGGGGGGTTACAATGAGCAGTACTTC.

CDR3 DNA: TGTGCCAGCAGTTACCTCTCGGGGGGCGAGCAGTACTTC. Protein: CASSYLSGGEQYF. This chain connects TRBV6-6 to TRBJ2-7, with 7 bases matching TRBD2. The CDR3 has 13 residues. V lost 2 bases, J lost 6 bases, and 4 bases stayed unmatched. Germline CDR1 MNHNY, CDR2 SVGAGI (reference sequence).

The CDR3 coding sequence is TGTGCCAGCAGCCCGACTAGCGGTCCATACTACGAGCAGTACTTC. It specifies CASSPTSGPYYEQYF. This chain connects TRBV7-3 to TRBJ2-5, with TRBD2 matching over 9 bases. The DNA matches TRBJ2-7 better at its end, which makes the J call doubtful. The CDR3 extends over 15 amino acids. Germline CDR1 and CDR2: SGHTA and FQGTGA.

The CDR3 region has the DNA TGTGCCAGCAGCGCGCCGAGGGGAGCGGGGATATACAATGAGCAGTTCTTC. This gives the protein CASSAPRGAGIYNEQFF. The rearrangement uses TRBV7-2 and TRBJ2-1; 7 nucleotides line up with TRBD2. Looked up from germline, CDR1 is SGHTA and CDR2 is FQGNSA. The V gene end was trimmed by 5 bases and the J gene end by 4 bases; junction bases not matched to a gene: 14. The CDR3 contains 17 residues.

The chain recombines TRBV6-1 with TRBJ2-7; D may match TRBD1 or TRBD2 (5 bases each). The closer fit of TRBJ2-5 to the DNA end suggests the J call may be wrong. Germline values: CDR1 MNHNS, CDR2 SASEGT. The CDR3 extends over 14 amino acids. The CDR3: CANLDTLGRETQYF. As DNA, the CDR3 is TGTGCCAACTTGGACACCCTAGGGAGAGAGACCCAGTACTTC.

This clonotype was seen repeatedly, ten times or more. The chain couples TRBV4-3 to TRBJ1-5; D call uncertain. Trimming removed 0 bases at V and 7 bases at J, with 7 bases between. CDR1 is LGHNA and CDR2 is YSLEER in the germline V gene. This CDR3 region has 13 residues. CDR3 loop: CASSQDLIQPQHF. Here the CDR3 DNA reads TGCGCCAGCAGCCAAGATCTGATCCAGCCCCAGCATTTT.

This clonotype has a handful of counts. The rearrangement joins TRBV24-1 to TRBJ2-3, with D perhaps TRBD1 (6 bases). The germline V gene has CDR1 KGHDR and CDR2 SFDVKD. The germline V and J ends were trimmed by 4 bases and 0 bases, with 13 bases remaining between them. The CDR3 contains 16 residues. The DNA for the CDR3 is TGTGCCACCAGTGACCGTGACAGGACTAGCACAGATACGCAGTATTTT. It specifies CATSDRDRTSTDTQYF.